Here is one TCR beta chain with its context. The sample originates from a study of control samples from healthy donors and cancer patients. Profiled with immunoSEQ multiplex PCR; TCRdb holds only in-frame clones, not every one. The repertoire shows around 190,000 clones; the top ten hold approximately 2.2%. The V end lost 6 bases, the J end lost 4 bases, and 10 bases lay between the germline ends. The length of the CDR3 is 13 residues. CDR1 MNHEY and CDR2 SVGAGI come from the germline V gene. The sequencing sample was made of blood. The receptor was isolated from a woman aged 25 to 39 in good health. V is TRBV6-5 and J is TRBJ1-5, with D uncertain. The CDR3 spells CASRLGLNQPQHF. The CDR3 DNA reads TGTGCCAGCAGACTAGGACTGAATCAGCCCCAGCATTTT.